Shown below are 9 T cell receptor beta chains from a single sample sequenced in a study of shared clonotypes between healthy human individuals. Positively selected for CCR7, the CD45RO-negative cells used as naive CD8 cells excluded terminally differentiated effector memory CD45RA+ cells. Sequenced by immunoSEQ multiplex PCR; TCRdb stores in-frame clones only, minus some. This sample has about 550,000 clones, with roughly 96% found just once. Material for sequencing was naive CD8+ T cells sorted from blood. These receptors were obtained from a woman aged 25-40 years in good health.

The count of this clone is one. The CDR3 is CASTTDRNQPQHF. In DNA form, the CDR3 reads TGTGCCAGCACTACGGACAGGAATCAGCCCCAGCATTTT. The V gene is TRBV6-5, the J gene TRBJ1-5; TRBD1 agrees at 7 bases. The CDR3 runs to 13 residues. Germline CDR1 is MNHEY and CDR2 is SVGAGI. V was clipped by 7 bases and J by 4 bases; unmatched bases: 4.

The rearrangement uses TRBV28 and TRBJ1-3; D is possibly TRBD1 (6 bases). Trimming cost V 6 bases and J 0 bases, with 12 bases left between them. There are 15 residues in the CDR3. Germline assignment: CDR1 MDHEN and CDR2 SYDVKM. The CDR3 spells CASRRDTNSGNTIYF. The DNA for the CDR3 is TGTGCCAGCAGACGGGACACAAACTCTGGAAACACCATATATTTT.

Turning to this clone: The sample holds other DNA sequences that translate to the same CDR3. The chain joins TRBV19 to TRBJ1-1; no clear D. The CDR3 sequence is 13 residues long. V lost 3 bases and J 1 base, leaving 6 bases between the germline ends. Germline CDR1 LNHDA, CDR2 SQIVND (reference sequence). The CDR3 loop reads CASSMSRNTEAFF. In nucleotides, the CDR3 is TGTGCCAGTAGTATGAGCAGGAACACTGAAGCTTTCTTT.

V gene TRBV27 combines with J gene TRBJ2-1; TRBD1 aligns across 8 bases. Trimming took 6 bases from V and 3 from J; bases not matched to a gene: 7. Germline V gives CDR1 MNHEY, CDR2 SMNVEV (reference sequence). The CDR3 is made up of 15 amino acids. The CDR3 nucleotides are TGTGCCAGCAGCTCGACAGGGGAGCACTACAATGAGCAGTTCTTC. Protein product: CASSSTGEHYNEQFF.

This sequence joins TRBV19 and TRBJ1-1; 7 nucleotides line up with TRBD1. V shed 3 bases and J 10 bases; nucleotides not matched to a gene: 2. This CDR3 has 11 amino acids. Germline CDR1 LNHDA, CDR2 SQIVND (reference sequence). CDR3 region: CASSMTGTAFF. The CDR3 nucleotides are TGTGCCAGTAGTATGACAGGGACAGCTTTCTTT.

The chain joins TRBV19 to TRBJ2-2; no reliable D call. The CDR3 has 12 residues. Trimming cost V 6 bases and J 3 bases, with 5 bases left between them. Germline V gene lookup returns CDR1 LNHDA and CDR2 SQIVND (reference sequence). This CDR3 reads CASRTYTGELFF. The DNA of the CDR3 is TGTGCCAGTAGGACATACACCGGGGAGCTGTTTTTT.

This sequence joins TRBV29-1 and TRBJ2-1; D unclear. Between the trimmed V and J ends, which lost 3 bases and 5 bases, there was a span of 14 bases. Germline values: CDR1 SQVTM, CDR2 ANQGSEA. This CDR3 region has 14 residues. The CDR3 here is CSVDWQRIHNEQFF. As DNA, the CDR3 is TGCAGCGTTGATTGGCAGAGGATACACAATGAGCAGTTCTTC.

The chain uses TRBV28 and TRBJ2-3, with a weak D call TRBD1 (5 bases). The CDR3 contains 17 residues. Germline values: CDR1 MDHEN, CDR2 SYDVKM. Trimming removed 5 bases at V and 6 bases at J, with 24 bases between. The DNA of the CDR3 is TGTGCCAGCAGTCCAAGGGGCCCCATGAGATTGCGGGATACGCAGTATTTT. This encodes CASSPRGPMRLRDTQYF.

This chain connects TRBV10-3 to TRBJ2-6, with D tentatively TRBD2 (5 bases). The CDR3 spans 17 residues. The V gene's germline CDR1 is ENHRY and CDR2 SYGVKD. Trimming removed 2 bases at V and 1 base at J, with 12 bases between. In DNA, the CDR3 is TGTGCCATCAGTGAGCGGACGGGGATGTCTGGGGCCAACGTCCTGACTTTC. It translates to CAISERTGMSGANVLTF.